The clone carrying this TCR beta chain showed up just a few times. The target antigen is unknown. Trimming removed 3 bases at V and 1 base at J, with 10 bases between. Germline V gene lookup returns CDR1 MGHRA and CDR2 YSYEKL. The CDR3 consists of 14 residues. This sample was taken from a study of CD8 T cells in Susac syndrome. Whole-study results and caveats: The study conceded that its TCR sequencing and HLA analysis involved relatively few individuals.

RNA was extracted with the RNeasy kit, and a quantity of roughly 0.45 to 1 ug was reverse transcribed using random hexamers. One entry per CDR3 protein, called by TCRdb with MiXCR from the immunoSEQ multiplex PCR reads. The table includes approximately 130,000 distinct CDR3 sequences, around 91% detected once. The TCR was taken from a human donor with multiple sclerosis. Sequenced input: CD8+ T cells from PBMCs. This chain connects TRBV4-1 to TRBJ2-7, with D possibly TRBD2 on 6 matching bases. CDR3 amino acids: CASSHLGGSYEQYF. Written as DNA, the CDR3 is TGCGCCAGCAGCCATCTTGGGGGGTCCTACGAGCAGTACTTC.